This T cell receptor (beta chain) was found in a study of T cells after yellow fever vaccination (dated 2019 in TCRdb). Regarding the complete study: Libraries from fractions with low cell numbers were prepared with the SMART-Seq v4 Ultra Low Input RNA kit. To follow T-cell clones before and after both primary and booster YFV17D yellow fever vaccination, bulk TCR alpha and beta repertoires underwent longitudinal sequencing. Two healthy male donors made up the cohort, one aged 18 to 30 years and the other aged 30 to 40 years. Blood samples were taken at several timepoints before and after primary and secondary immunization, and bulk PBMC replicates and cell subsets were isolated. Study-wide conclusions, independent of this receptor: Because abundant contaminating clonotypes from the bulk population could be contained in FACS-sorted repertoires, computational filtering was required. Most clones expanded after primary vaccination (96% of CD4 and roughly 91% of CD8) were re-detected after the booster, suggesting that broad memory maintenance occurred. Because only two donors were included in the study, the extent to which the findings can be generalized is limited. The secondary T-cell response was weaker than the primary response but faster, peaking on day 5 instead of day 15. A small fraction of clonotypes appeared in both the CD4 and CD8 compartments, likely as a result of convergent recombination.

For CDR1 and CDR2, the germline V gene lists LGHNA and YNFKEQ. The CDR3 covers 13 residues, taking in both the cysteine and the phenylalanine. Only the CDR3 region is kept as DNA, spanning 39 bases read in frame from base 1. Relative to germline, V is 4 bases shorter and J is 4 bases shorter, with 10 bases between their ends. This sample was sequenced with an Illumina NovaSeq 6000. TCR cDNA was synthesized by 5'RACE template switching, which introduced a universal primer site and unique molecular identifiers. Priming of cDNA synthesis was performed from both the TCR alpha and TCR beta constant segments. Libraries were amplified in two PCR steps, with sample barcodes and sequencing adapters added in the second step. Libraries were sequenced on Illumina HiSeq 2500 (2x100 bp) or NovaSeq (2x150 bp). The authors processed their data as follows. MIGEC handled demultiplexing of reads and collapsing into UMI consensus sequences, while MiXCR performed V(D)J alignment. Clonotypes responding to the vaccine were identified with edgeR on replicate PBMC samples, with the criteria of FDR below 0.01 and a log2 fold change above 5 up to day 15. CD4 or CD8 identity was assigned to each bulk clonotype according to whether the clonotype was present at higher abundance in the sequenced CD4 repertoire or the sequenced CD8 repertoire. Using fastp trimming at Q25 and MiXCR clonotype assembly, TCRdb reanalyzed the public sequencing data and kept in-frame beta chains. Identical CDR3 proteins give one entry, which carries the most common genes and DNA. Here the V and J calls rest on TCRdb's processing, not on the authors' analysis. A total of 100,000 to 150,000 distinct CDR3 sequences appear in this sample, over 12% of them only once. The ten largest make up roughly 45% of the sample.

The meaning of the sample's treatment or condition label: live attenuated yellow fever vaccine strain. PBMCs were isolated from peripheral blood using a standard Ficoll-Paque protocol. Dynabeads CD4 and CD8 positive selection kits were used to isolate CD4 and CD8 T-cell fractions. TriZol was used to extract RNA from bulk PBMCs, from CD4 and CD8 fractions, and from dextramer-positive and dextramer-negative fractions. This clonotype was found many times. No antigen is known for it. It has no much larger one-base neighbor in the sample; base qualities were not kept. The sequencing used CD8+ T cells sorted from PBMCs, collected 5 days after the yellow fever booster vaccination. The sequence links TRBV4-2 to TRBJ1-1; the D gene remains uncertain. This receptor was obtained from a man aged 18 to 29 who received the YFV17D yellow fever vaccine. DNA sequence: TGTGCCAGCAGCCTAGGACCGGGCACTGAAGCTTTCTTT. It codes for CASSLGPGTEAFF.